The T cell receptor (beta chain) under discussion was sequenced for a study of PD-L1 blockade in urothelial cancer (dated by TCRdb to the late 2010s). Study-level background: Therapy was started in the mid-2010s for all patients, and atezolizumab 1,200 mg was administered intravenously every 3 weeks. About 90% of the roughly 30 patients were identified as males with urothelial cancer of bladder origin, and a prior smoking history was reported by 18 of 29 patients. Patients had an ECOG performance status of 0 or 1 and had received between 0 and 3 prior chemotherapy regimens. Blood samples were analyzed at 3 weeks after treatment start (second dose) and at 6 weeks after treatment start. Blood samples yielded a median of around 150,000 T cells and roughly 83,000 unique TCRs, with median clonality 0.080. The study, an exploratory multi-omic analysis, examined somatic, immune and clinical correlates of response to PD-L1 blockade with atezolizumab in urothelial cancer. Pretreatment tumor samples, along with matched peripheral blood collected serially before and after atezolizumab treatment, underwent TCR sequencing. Progression-free survival longer than 6 months counted as durable clinical benefit, and TCR features were additionally tested against both progression-free and overall survival. In the same patients, whole exome sequencing and RNA sequencing of pretreatment tumors were performed in addition to TCR sequencing. Durable clinical benefit was achieved by nine patients but not by the remaining 20. Pretreatment blood TCR-seq was available for twenty-nine patients, at least one posttreatment blood collection was obtained for about 25 patients, and tumor TCR-seq was available for about 25 patients.

Study-wide conclusions, independent of this receptor: Among patients with durable benefit, tumor-associated TCR clones showed greater expansion in peripheral blood 3 weeks after treatment started (n = 22, p = 0.022). A pretreatment peripheral blood TCR clonality below the median was linked to improved progression-free and overall survival. Small sample size (n ≈ 28) and many exploratory analyses mean the results are intended to be hypothesis-generating.

For this clone: Its target antigen remains unknown. There are no base qualities to consult, and no much larger clone falls within one base.

The sample's time point label, in plain terms: peripheral blood 6 weeks after treatment start. A total of some 30 patients with locally advanced or metastatic urothelial carcinoma, treated at Memorial Sloan Kettering on a trial protocol, made up the cohort. Peripheral blood mononuclear cells were collected pretreatment and during treatment, at between 1 and 8 total time points per patient. The Qiagen DNeasy Blood extraction kit was used to purify genomic DNA from total PBMCs and tumor samples. PBMCs were collected pretreatment and during treatment, and were isolated and stored as previously described. The CDR3 sequence holds 15 residues, the cysteine and phenylalanine included. The CDR3 DNA has 45 bases and is translated from base 1. Germline trimming amounts to 6 bases on V and 2 bases on J, with 5 as the count of junction bases outside the gene matches. The germline V gene supplies CDR1 MDHEN and CDR2 SYDVKM.

To estimate absolute template abundance from read counts, synthetic TCR analog templates were spiked into each PCR. Using the immunoSEQ assay, TCRbeta CDR3 regions were amplified from genomic DNA with bias-controlled V and J gene primers. Rearranged TCRbeta segments were sequenced at approximately 20X coverage. The original methods were these. Clustering was used to correct sequencing errors, and CDR3s were annotated against IMGT to assign V, D and J genes. Out-of-frame and stop-codon sequences were excluded, and only productive TCRbeta rearrangements were used in downstream analyses. Clonality was computed as one minus Shannon entropy normalized by the log of the number of unique productive sequences. Fisher's exact test with Benjamini-Hochberg correction, using a cutoff of adjusted p below 0.01, was how clones that differed between time points or between blood and tumor were identified. Held by TCRdb, this immuneACCESS table contains in-frame sequences only and omits some clones. Under half of the omission traces to an unresolved V gene where checked; the cause of the rest is unknown. D and trimming were read from the DNA, whereas the V and J calls and clone size are those reported in that table. The sample includes tens of thousands of clones, with roughly 90% observed a single time. Of the sample, about 11% is held by the ten largest clones.

This chain is built from TRBV28 and TRBJ2-2; 8 bases in the junction line up with TRBD1. Sequencing was performed on PBMCs, taken around atezolizumab (anti-PD-L1) treatment. This clonotype was obtained from a man aged 60 to 75 with urothelial cancer. The DNA sequence is TGTGCCAGCAGGGACAGGGTGAAAAACACCGGGGAGCTGTTTTTT. Its amino acids are CASRDRVKNTGELFF.